Following are 10 T cell receptor beta chains from one sample sequenced in a study of blood T cell repertoires in COVID-19. Profiled with immunoSEQ multiplex PCR; TCRdb holds only in-frame clones, not every one. This table holds about 130,000 clones, approximately 84% found once. The sequencing input was peripheral blood. The receptors were gathered from a woman aged 30 to 39 who had recovered from COVID-19.

This clone came up once. The V gene is TRBV5-1, the J gene TRBJ2-2; D perhaps matches TRBD1 (5 bases). Germline V lookup: CDR1 SGHRS, CDR2 YFSETQ. Deletions cut 4 bases from V and 6 bases from J, with 28 bases between. The CDR3 runs 19 residues. The CDR3 spells CASSRKNTGSSSYSGELFF. CDR3 in DNA: TGCGCCAGCAGCCGAAAGAACACAGGCTCGTCCTCTTATTCCGGGGAGCTGTTTTTT.

This clone appeared a few times. V gene TRBV18 combines with J gene TRBJ2-3; 7 bases map to TRBD1. This CDR3 is 14 amino acids long. V trimming: 4 bases; J trimming: 2 bases; junction bases outside the gene matches: 3. Germline CDR1 and CDR2: KGHSH and LQKENI. Here the CDR3 reads CASSLGTATDTQYF. DNA of the CDR3: TGTGCCAGCTCACTCGGGACAGCCACAGATACGCAGTATTTT.

This chain uses TRBV5-4 with TRBJ2-1; 7 bases line up with TRBD1. Losses at the gene ends were 5 bases for V and 0 bases for J; bases not matched to a gene: 8. Germline V gene sequence: CDR1 SGHNT, CDR2 YYREEE (reference sequence). The CDR3 covers 16 residues. CDR3 protein: CASSRDSASSYNEQFF. In nucleotides, the CDR3 is TGTGCCAGCAGTCGGGACAGTGCGAGCTCCTACAATGAGCAGTTCTTC.

For this clone: The junction and the germline gene differ at one end; a read error may be behind it. The chain recombines TRBV15 with TRBJ2-1; possible D gene TRBD1, 5 bases. Per the germline V gene, CDR1 is LNHNV and CDR2 is YYDKDF (reference sequence). The CDR3 contains 14 residues. The CDR3 loop is CATSRDRFRALVVF. CDR3 nucleotides: TGTGCCACCAGCAGAGATCGATTCAGGGCACTGGTGGTCTTC.

The gene calls are TRBV30 and TRBJ1-3; 7 bases fit TRBD1. This CDR3 is built from 14 residues. Germline trimming cut 0 bases from V and 2 bases from J; bases unmatched to any gene: 1. Germline V gene sequence: CDR1 GTSNPN, CDR2 SVGIG (reference sequence). The CDR3 loop reads CAWSVRGPGNTIYF. The CDR3 DNA is TGTGCCTGGAGTGTAAGGGGGCCTGGAAACACCATATATTTT.

The chain has TRBV9 and TRBJ2-3, with TRBD2 identical over 7 bases. V dropped 4 bases and J dropped 2; count of bases not matched to a gene: 16. In germline, CDR1 is SGDLS, CDR2 YYNGEE. This CDR3 is 18 amino acids long. In DNA form, the CDR3 reads TGTGCCAGCAGCCAGCACGTAGCCGGCGGGGGAAACACAGATACGCAGTATTTT. Amino acids: CASSQHVAGGGNTDTQYF.

This chain connects TRBV5-1 to TRBJ1-5; 7 positions match TRBD1. J gave up 0 bases and V 5 bases, and 8 bases lay outside the gene matches. Germline values: CDR1 SGHRS, CDR2 YFSETQ. The CDR3 sequence is 16 residues long. Here the CDR3 DNA reads TGCGCCAGCAGGCGGGACAGTTCTAATAGCAATCAGCCCCAGCATTTT. Protein: CASRRDSSNSNQPQHF. The complete variable domain, with remaining parts taken from reference TRBV5-1 and TRBJ1-5, reads KAGVTQTPRYLIKTRGQQVTLSCSPISGHRSVSWYQQTPGQGLQFLFEYFSETQRNKGNFPGRFSGRQFSNSRSEMNVSTLELGDSALYLCASRRDSSNSNQPQHFGDGTRLSIL.

Here the CDR3 reads CASSPDRVDGNQPQHF. The CDR3 nucleotides read TGCGCCAGCAGCCCCGACAGGGTTGATGGCAATCAGCCCCAGCATTTT. The J gene is TRBJ1-5, the V gene TRBV5-1, with 7 bases that match TRBD1. V shed 4 bases, J shed 2 bases, and the junction held 9 bases outside the gene matches. The CDR3 is made up of 16 amino acids. Germline CDR1 reads SGHRS; CDR2 reads YFSETQ.

The genes are TRBV27 and TRBJ2-1, with TRBD2 as a possible D gene (5 bases). Germline V gives CDR1 MNHEY, CDR2 SMNVEV (reference sequence). The CDR3 is made up of 15 amino acids. Deletions cut 1 base from V and 4 bases from J, with 11 bases between. CDR3: CASSLLAPLYNEQFF. CDR3 in DNA: TGTGCCAGCAGTTTATTAGCGCCATTGTACAATGAGCAGTTCTTC.

This clone is medium-sized within its sample. The chain employs TRBV6-5 and TRBJ1-4; D remains unclear. V lost 7 bases and J lost 10, with 7 bases in between. Germline-derived CDR1 and CDR2 are MNHEY and SVGAGI. CDR3 length equals 10 residues. Here the CDR3 DNA reads TGTGCCAGCATAGGGAGAAAACTGTTTTTT. Protein product: CASIGRKLFF.